This TCR beta chain was recovered during a study of T cells in Graves' hyperthyroidism and ophthalmopathy. The germline CDR1 and CDR2 sequences are LNHDA and SQIVND (reference sequence). The CDR3 sequence is 15 residues long. V gave up 7 bases and J gave up 6 bases; unmatched junction bases: 4. Each diagnosis drew on symptoms, thyroxine, TRAb, thyroid ultrasound and orbital computed tomography findings. There were TCR beta CDR3 regions amplified from RNA transcripts. HTBI primers were employed in a first-round RT-PCR of the TCR CDR3. TCRdb used MiXCR to reprocess the multiplex PCR reads, holding one entry per CDR3 protein. Seen here are roughly 400,000 distinct CDR3 sequences, about 25% observed once, and the top ten hold less than 85%.

The sequence was collected from a man aged 45-60 years with Graves' hyperthyroidism. Sequenced material: blood. V gene TRBV19 combines with J gene TRBJ2-2; 14 nucleotides line up with TRBD2. CDR3 bases: TGTGCCAGTACCGGGACTAGCGGGAGTCCCGGGGAGCTGTTTTTT. It specifies CASTGTSGSPGELFF.